The rows below give T cell receptor beta chains drawn from one sample of a study of blood T cell repertoires in COVID-19. Assay: immunoSEQ multiplex PCR; the TCRdb copy retains only in-frame clones and omits some. The repertoire holds some 62,000 clones, with roughly 80% as singletons. Sequenced material: PBMCs or T cells enriched from blood (not recorded which). The receptors here all came from a woman in her forties with acute COVID-19. Both conserved end residues are part of each CDR3.

V	J	CDR3
TRBV15	TRBJ2-3	CATSTRTSGSNTDTQYF
TRBV5-1	TRBJ1-5	CASSLGGHSNQPQHF
TRBV5-1	TRBJ2-7	CASSLTGQGRYEQYF
TRBV19	TRBJ1-3	CASSPGQGHTIYF
TRBV19	TRBJ2-1	CASQQGTRNEQFF
TRBV5-1	TRBJ1-5	CASSLDRNQPQHF
TRBV28	TRBJ2-7	CASSLGPGHGQAYEQYF
TRBV5-1	TRBJ1-4	CASSLSGYPTNEKLFF
TRBV7-3	TRBJ2-1	CASSFTGTSLISEQFF
TRBV7-8	TRBJ1-3	CASSSPTGASGNTIYF
TRBV27	TRBJ1-5	CASSLGTGVSQPQHF
TRBV27	TRBJ1-3	CASSAQGSSGNTIYF
TRBV27	TRBJ2-3	CASKTLDRALAGGQTDTQYF
TRBV2	TRBJ1-5	CASERESNQPQHF
TRBV25-1	TRBJ1-2	CASSEVEVRGYTF
TRBV7-9	TRBJ2-1	CASSVTSGRAQEQFF
TRBV7-9	TRBJ2-2	CASSSGTTGELFF
TRBV11-2	TRBJ2-1	CASSFLGTGGPGDEQFF
TRBV6-6	TRBJ1-5	CASSYSDSSLNQPQHF
TRBV3-1/TRBV3-2	TRBJ1-5	CASSQDSGGNQPQHF
TRBV4-1	TRBJ1-6	CASSQLRAQGNSPLHF
TRBV7-9	TRBJ2-3	CASSLARGRQDTQYF
TRBV11-2	TRBJ2-1	CASSKGRAPRELGEQFF
TRBV5-6	TRBJ2-1	CASSLTRGWNEQFF
TRBV7-9	TRBJ1-6	CASSLEQYNSPLHF
TRBV6-5	TRBJ1-1	CASRLTENTEAFF
TRBV6-6	TRBJ1-4	CASSRAAEREKLFF